These 14 T cell receptor beta chains were all obtained from the same sample, sequenced in a study of shared clonotypes between healthy human individuals. The data were produced by immunoSEQ multiplex PCR, yet TCRdb's version contains in-frame clones alone and is incomplete. The sample consists of approximately 1.5 million clones, 95% to 99% of them appearing once. Source material: naive CD4+ T cells sorted from blood. Noted subset: CD45RA+ positively selected. These TCRs come from a man aged 25 to 40 in good health.

The V call is TRBV9, the J call TRBJ2-5; possible D gene TRBD1, 5 bases. CDR1 is SGDLS and CDR2 is YYNGEE in the germline V gene. The CDR3 has 13 residues. With 5 bases removed from V and 1 base from J, the gap between germline ends came to 9 bases. In DNA, the CDR3 is TGTGCCAGCAGAGCCGACAGCCAAGAGACCCAGTACTTC. Protein: CASRADSQETQYF.

The chain employs TRBV6-1 and TRBJ2-7; the D gene is possibly TRBD1 (5 bases). The CDR3 has 14 amino acids. Trimming took off 6 bases at V and 1 base at J, with 13 bases between the two ends. CDR1 is MNHNS and CDR2 is SASEGT in the germline V gene. CDR3 in DNA: TGTGCCAGCAGCCAGGACATCCGGTCCTACGAGCAGTACTTC. This codes for CASSQDIRSYEQYF.

A word on this clone: This CDR3 is also generated by other DNA sequences in the sample. J is TRBJ2-1 and V is TRBV11-3; 10 bases agree with TRBD2. The CDR3 runs 15 residues. The V segment lost 1 base and the J segment 4 bases; nucleotides outside the gene matches: 1. Germline V gene lookup returns CDR1 SGHNT and CDR2 YENEEA. CDR3 coding DNA: TGTGCCAGCAGCTTAGGGACTAGCGGTTACAATGAGCAGTTCTTC. Its translation: CASSLGTSGYNEQFF.

This chain connects TRBV18 to TRBJ2-2; D gene ambiguous. Trimming shortened V by 2 bases and J by 7 bases, and 8 bases separated the two germline ends. Looked up from germline, CDR1 is KGHSH and CDR2 is LQKENI. This CDR3 has 13 residues. In nucleotides, the CDR3 is TGTGCCAGCTCACCAAGGGTGGGCGGGGAGCTGTTTTTT. Protein sequence: CASSPRVGGELFF.

The chain is built from TRBV10-2 and TRBJ1-2; D perhaps matches TRBD1 (6 bases). V was trimmed by 3 bases and J by 5 bases, leaving 16 bases between them. Germline CDR1 is WSHSY and CDR2 is SAAADI. The CDR3 is 15 residues long. The CDR3, as DNA: TGCGCCAGCAGTGATAGGACCGGGACAAGTTATGGCTACACCTTC. Its translation is CASSDRTGTSYGYTF.

The chain has TRBV30 and TRBJ2-5, with D possibly being TRBD2 (6 bases). The V end was cut by 3 bases, the J end by 3 bases, with 11 bases between. CDR3 size: 13 residues. Germline V gene lookup returns CDR1 GTSNPN and CDR2 SVGIG (reference sequence). In nucleotides, the CDR3 is TGTGCCTGGAGGAGATTAGCGGAAGAGACCCAGTACTTC. This gives the protein CAWRRLAEETQYF.

The genes are TRBV9 and TRBJ2-1, with TRBD1 matching over 11 bases. CDR1 and CDR2 from the germline V gene are SGDLS and YYNGEE. J was trimmed by 7 bases and V by 1 base; bases with no gene match: 4. The CDR3 is 15 residues long. In DNA form, the CDR3 reads TGTGCCAGCAGCGTATCGGGACAGGGGGGAAATGAGCAGTTCTTC. Its translation: CASSVSGQGGNEQFF.

Notes on this clone: Other DNA sequences from this sample encode an identical CDR3 as well. The CDR3 protein is CASSVVGSGELFF. DNA of the CDR3: TGTGCCAGCAGCGTAGTAGGGTCGGGGGAGCTGTTTTTT. The genes are TRBV9 and TRBJ2-2; D unclear. CDR1 SGDLS and CDR2 YYNGEE come from the germline V gene. CDR3 size: 13 residues. Trimming took 0 bases from V and 8 from J, leaving 8 bases between them.

V usage is TRBV5-1 and J usage is TRBJ2-7, with 8 positions matching TRBD2. Trimming removed 4 bases from V and 6 bases from J; junction bases left unmatched: 9. The germline V gene encodes CDR1 SGHRS and CDR2 YFSETQ. The CDR3 has 14 amino acids. CDR3 protein: CASSPGGAGGEQYF. CDR3 nucleotides: TGCGCCAGCAGCCCCGGGGGGGCGGGAGGCGAGCAGTACTTC.

The rearrangement joins TRBV7-2 to TRBJ2-3; D not resolved. Trimming took 4 bases from V and 0 from J, leaving 11 bases between them. Germline CDR1 reads SGHTA; CDR2 reads FQGNSA. The CDR3 is made up of 15 amino acids. This chain's CDR3 is CASSSDGKSTDTQYF. The CDR3 nucleotides read TGTGCCAGCAGCTCGGACGGAAAGAGCACAGATACGCAGTATTTT.

This chain connects TRBV4-1 to TRBJ1-3, with D uncertain. In germline, CDR1 is MGHRA, CDR2 YSYEKL. V lost 2 bases and J 1 base, leaving 9 bases between the germline ends. The CDR3 loop spans 15 amino acids. The CDR3 region has the DNA TGCGCCAGCAGCCAAAGACTGTCATCTGGAAACACCATATATTTT. Amino acids: CASSQRLSSGNTIYF.

Regarding this clone: Other DNA sequences in this specimen translate into the identical CDR3. The genes are TRBV7-3 and TRBJ1-5; D not resolved. Germline V gene lookup returns CDR1 SGHTA and CDR2 FQGTGA. V lost 5 bases, J lost 3 bases, and 8 bases lay in between. The CDR3 consists of 13 residues. The DNA of the CDR3 is TGTGCCAGCAGCCTTGGATTCAATCAGCCCCAGCATTTT. Its protein is CASSLGFNQPQHF.

V gene TRBV6-4 combines with J gene TRBJ1-4; D not resolved. V gave up 5 bases and J gave up 0 bases, with 10 bases separating them. Germline V gene data show CDR1 as MRHNA and CDR2 as SNTAGT. This CDR3 has 15 amino acids. CDR3 sequence (DNA): TGTGCCAGCAGTCCCGACGGGGCAACTAATGAAAAACTGTTTTTT. It translates to CASSPDGATNEKLFF.

This sequence joins TRBV5-5 and TRBJ1-1; D is undetermined. The CDR3 consists of 14 residues. Trimming took off 4 bases at V and 1 base at J, with 11 bases between the two ends. Germline V gives CDR1 SGHKS, CDR2 YYEKEE (reference sequence). CDR3 sequence reads: CASSTRAENTEAFF. CDR3 coding DNA: TGTGCCAGCAGCACGAGGGCAGAGAACACTGAAGCTTTCTTT.